These T cell receptor beta chains were read from a single sample in a study of blood T cell repertoires in COVID-19. Measured with immunoSEQ multiplex PCR; TCRdb has only the in-frame clones, and not every one. This repertoire shows fewer than 150,000 clones, 75% to 90% found once; its top ten account for 15% to 20%. The sequencing sample was made of PBMCs or T cells enriched from blood (not recorded which). The receptor source for this set is a man in his thirties or forties who had recovered from COVID-19. The CDR3 runs from the conserved cysteine through the conserved F or W. The D gene is left open where the match is weak. Not every row has a clone size; where given, it reads once, few, many or a size class.

11	TRBJ2-1	-	TRBD2	TRBV29-1	CRVTSSNEQFF	TGCAGGGTGACTAGCTCCAATGAGCAGTTCTTC
19	TRBJ1-6	-	TRBD1	TRBV28	CASSGDRGRIKNYNSPLHF	TGTGCCAGCAGTGGAGACAGGGGGCGAATTAAGAACTATAATTCACCCCTCCACTTT
16	TRBJ1-2	-	TRBD1	TRBV6-5	CASSYMRTGSLYGYTF	TGTGCCAGCAGTTATATGAGGACAGGGTCTCTCTATGGCTACACCTTC
15	TRBJ2-3	-	-	TRBV14	CASSQGTTPTDTQYF	TGTGCCAGCAGCCAAGGGACTACTCCGACAGATACGCAGTATTTT
14	TRBJ1-2	-	-	TRBV6-5	CASSQDRANYGYTF	TGTGCCAGCAGCCAGGACAGAGCTAACTATGGCTACACCTTC
14	TRBJ1-4	-	TRBD1	TRBV18	CASSRGQEGEKLFF	TGTGCCAGCTCACGCGGACAGGAGGGTGAAAAACTGTTTTTT
14	TRBJ1-1	few	-	TRBV5-4	CASSYRVGSTEAFF	TGTGCCAGCAGTTACAGGGTTGGGTCCACTGAAGCTTTCTTT
15	TRBJ1-5	-	TRBD1	TRBV18	CASSPDRGGNQPQHF	TGTGCCAGCTCTCCAGACAGGGGAGGAAATCAGCCCCAGCATTTT
16	TRBJ2-6	-	-	TRBV7-9	CASSQHSGSGANVLTF	TGTGCCAGCAGCCAACATTCAGGGTCTGGGGCCAACGTCCTGACTTTC
18	TRBJ1-3	-	TRBD1	TRBV2	CASSDLDRGSRSGNTIYF	TGTGCCAGCAGTGATCTAGACAGGGGCTCACGCTCTGGAAACACCATATATTTT
17	TRBJ1-6	-	-	TRBV2	CASRGGQIRAANSPLHF	TGTGCCAGCAGAGGAGGACAGATTCGTGCGGCTAATTCACCCCTCCACTTT
16	TRBJ2-7	-	-	TRBV10-2	CASSDPRGGGWDEQYF	TGCGCCAGCAGTGACCCTCGAGGGGGGGGATGGGACGAGCAGTACTTC
14	TRBJ1-5	-	-	TRBV19	CASSHEPTNQPQHF	TGTGCCAGTAGTCACGAACCTACCAATCAGCCCCAGCATTTT
15	TRBJ2-5	-	-	TRBV19	CASSLGPTVGETQYF	TGTGCCAGTAGTCTGGGCCCCACCGTAGGAGAGACCCAGTACTTC
15	TRBJ2-4	-	-	TRBV24-1	CATSVGGRGENIQYF	TGTGCCACCAGTGTCGGGGGGCGCGGGGAAAACATTCAGTACTTC
17	TRBJ2-1	-	TRBD2	TRBV6-2/TRBV6-3	CASSYSTSGRAIDEQFF	TGTGCCAGCAGTTACTCGACTAGCGGGAGGGCCATCGATGAGCAGTTCTTC
17	TRBJ1-2	-	TRBD1	TRBV6-1	CASSEALLGGTNYGYTF	TGTGCCAGCAGTGAAGCGCTTCTAGGGGGCACCAACTATGGCTACACCTTC
13	TRBJ2-7	-	TRBD2	TRBV7-9	CASSSGLVREQYF	TGTGCCAGCAGCTCGGGACTAGTCCGAGAGCAGTACTTC
11	TRBJ1-2	-	-	TRBV20-1	CSAEQGPGYTF	TGCAGTGCTGAACAGGGTCCTGGCTACACCTTC
17	TRBJ2-6	-	-	TRBV7-9	CASSQTGRLGGANVLTF	TGTGCCAGCAGCCAGACAGGACGTTTAGGAGGGGCCAACGTCCTGACTTTC
19	TRBJ1-6	-	TRBD1	TRBV28	CASSLGTGGLSSYNSPLHF	TGTGCCAGCAGTTTGGGGACAGGGGGCCTAAGCTCCTATAATTCACCCCTCCACTTT
11	TRBJ1-1	once	-	TRBV19	CASKRGTEAFF	TGTGCCAGCAAGCGGGGCACTGAAGCTTTCTTT
16	TRBJ2-3	-	TRBD2	TRBV5-8	CASSVYRGGRTDTQYF	TGTGCCAGCAGCGTATACCGGGGGGGCCGGACAGATACGCAGTATTTT